Presented here are 3 T cell receptor beta chains from one specimen sequenced in a study of blood T cell repertoires in COVID-19. Using immunoSEQ multiplex PCR, the repertoire was profiled, and TCRdb retains in-frame clones only, with some absent. The sample has a few hundred thousand clones; 80% to 90% are singletons. Source material: PBMCs or T cells enriched from blood (not recorded which). The receptors derive from a woman between 18 and 29 years old in a cohort exposed to, infected with or recovered from COVID-19 (not recorded which).

The chain carries TRBV28 and TRBJ1-4; the D is unclear. The CDR3 has 14 residues. V was pared by 7 bases and J by 8 bases, with 17 bases between. The germline V gene has CDR1 MDHEN and CDR2 SYDVKM. The CDR3 DNA reads as TGTGCCAGCACCTCGACGGCGGGAGAAGAAAAACTGTTTTTT. Its protein is CASTSTAGEEKLFF.

This chain connects TRBV24-1 to TRBJ2-7; 8 bases are a match to TRBD2. This CDR3 spans 13 amino acids. Germline-derived CDR1 and CDR2 are KGHDR and SFDVKD. The J segment lost 3 bases and the V segment lost 3 bases, leaving 0 bases of the junction unmatched. The CDR3 loop reads CATSDAGGYEQYF. Written as DNA, the CDR3 is TGTGCCACCAGTGATGCGGGGGGCTACGAGCAGTACTTC.

The chain is built from TRBV3-1 (or the pseudogene TRBV3-2) and TRBJ2-3; perhaps TRBD2 as D (6 bases). V was clipped by 1 base and J by 6 bases, with 17 bases between them. Per the germline V gene, CDR1 is LGHDT and CDR2 is YNNKEL (reference sequence). The CDR3 runs to 16 residues. CDR3 sequence: CASSQGSSSGGDTQYF. CDR3 DNA sequence: TGTGCCAGCAGCCAAGGGTCATCCTCTGGGGGGGATACGCAGTATTTT.